Given below is one T cell receptor beta chain in context. What it recognizes is unknown. The germline CDR1 and CDR2 sequences are MNHEY and SVGEGT. V was pared by 0 bases and J by 6 bases, with 7 bases between. The CDR3 runs to 13 residues. The data originate from a study of T cell repertoires in cytomegalovirus infection. Study information: Both recently identified HLA-C-restricted and well-studied HLA-B-restricted CMV epitopes were used in the study. An indication of both CMV infection and matching HLA type came from public TCR beta signatures. Study conclusions and caveats: Across the ex vivo response, the dominant clonotypes were HLA-C-restricted CMV-specific TCR beta clonotypes. Cumulative public TCR beta family frequency identified carriers of CMV plus the relevant HLA.

MiXCR, applied by TCRdb to the reads, yields one record per CDR3 protein. Of some 800,000 distinct CDR3 sequences listed, 30% to 35% are singletons. The chain has TRBV6-2 or TRBV6-3 and TRBJ2-3; D gene ambiguous. This specimen consisted of cultured CD8+ T cells from PBMCs, obtained from culture after CMV antigen stimulation. This clonotype was sampled from a human donor in good health (CMV status not recorded). Some clones in this sample may be carry-over from other donors' samples. The CDR3 is CASSYSAPDTQYF. The CDR3 bases are TGTGCCAGCAGTTACTCTGCGCCGGATACGCAGTATTTT.